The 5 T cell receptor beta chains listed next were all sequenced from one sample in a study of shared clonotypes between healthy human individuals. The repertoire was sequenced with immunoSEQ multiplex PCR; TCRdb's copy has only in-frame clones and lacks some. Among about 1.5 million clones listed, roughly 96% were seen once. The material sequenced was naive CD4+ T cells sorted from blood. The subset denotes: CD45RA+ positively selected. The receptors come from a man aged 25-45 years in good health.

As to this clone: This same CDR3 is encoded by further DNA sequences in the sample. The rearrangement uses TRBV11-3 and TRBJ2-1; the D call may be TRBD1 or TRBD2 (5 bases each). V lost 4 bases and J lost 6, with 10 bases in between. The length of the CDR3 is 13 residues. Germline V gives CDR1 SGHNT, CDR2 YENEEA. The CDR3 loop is CASSSGTSNEQFF. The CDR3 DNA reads TGTGCCAGCAGCTCCGGGACCTCCAATGAGCAGTTCTTC.

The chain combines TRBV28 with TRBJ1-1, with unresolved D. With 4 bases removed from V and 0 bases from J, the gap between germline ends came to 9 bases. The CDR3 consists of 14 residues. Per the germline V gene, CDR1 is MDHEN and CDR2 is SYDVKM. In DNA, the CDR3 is TGTGCCAGCAGTTCCCTCCTTATGAACACTGAAGCTTTCTTT. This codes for CASSSLLMNTEAFF.

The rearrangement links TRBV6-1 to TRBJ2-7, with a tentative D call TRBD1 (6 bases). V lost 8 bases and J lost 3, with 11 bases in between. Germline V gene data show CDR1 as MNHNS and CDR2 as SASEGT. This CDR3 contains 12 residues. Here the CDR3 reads CASRQESYEQYF. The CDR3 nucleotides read TGTGCCAGCCGACAGGAGAGCTACGAGCAGTACTTC.

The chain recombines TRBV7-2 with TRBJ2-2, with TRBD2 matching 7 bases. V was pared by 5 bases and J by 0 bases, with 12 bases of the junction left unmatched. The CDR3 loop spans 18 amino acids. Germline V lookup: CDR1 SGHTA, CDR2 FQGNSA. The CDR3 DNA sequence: TGTGCCAGCAGCCGTCTAGCGGCCAACTCTGCGAACACCGGGGAGCTGTTTTTT. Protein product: CASSRLAANSANTGELFF.

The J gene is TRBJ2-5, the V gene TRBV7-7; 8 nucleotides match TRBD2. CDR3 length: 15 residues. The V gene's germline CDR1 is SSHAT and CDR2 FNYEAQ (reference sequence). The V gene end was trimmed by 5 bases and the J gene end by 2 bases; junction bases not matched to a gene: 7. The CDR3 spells CASSPRTSRQETQYF. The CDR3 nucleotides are TGTGCCAGCAGCCCGAGGACTAGCAGACAAGAGACCCAGTACTTC.